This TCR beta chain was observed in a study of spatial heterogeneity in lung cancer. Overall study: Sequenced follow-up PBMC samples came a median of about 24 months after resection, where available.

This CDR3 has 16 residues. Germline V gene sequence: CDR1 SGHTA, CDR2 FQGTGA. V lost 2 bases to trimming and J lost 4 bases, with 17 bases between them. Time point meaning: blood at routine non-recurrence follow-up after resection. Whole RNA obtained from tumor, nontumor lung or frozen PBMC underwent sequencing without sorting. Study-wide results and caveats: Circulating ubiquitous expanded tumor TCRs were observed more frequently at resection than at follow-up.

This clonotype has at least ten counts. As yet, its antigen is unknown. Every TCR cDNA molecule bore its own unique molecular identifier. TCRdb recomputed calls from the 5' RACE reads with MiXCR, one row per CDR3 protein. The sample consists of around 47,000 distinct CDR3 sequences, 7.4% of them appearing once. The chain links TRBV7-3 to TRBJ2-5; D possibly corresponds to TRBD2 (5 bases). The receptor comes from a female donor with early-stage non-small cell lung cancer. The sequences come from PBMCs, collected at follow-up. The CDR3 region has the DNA TGTGCCAGCAGCTTAGCCCCCACAGCGGTAGGAGAGACCCAGTACTTC. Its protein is CASSLAPTAVGETQYF.